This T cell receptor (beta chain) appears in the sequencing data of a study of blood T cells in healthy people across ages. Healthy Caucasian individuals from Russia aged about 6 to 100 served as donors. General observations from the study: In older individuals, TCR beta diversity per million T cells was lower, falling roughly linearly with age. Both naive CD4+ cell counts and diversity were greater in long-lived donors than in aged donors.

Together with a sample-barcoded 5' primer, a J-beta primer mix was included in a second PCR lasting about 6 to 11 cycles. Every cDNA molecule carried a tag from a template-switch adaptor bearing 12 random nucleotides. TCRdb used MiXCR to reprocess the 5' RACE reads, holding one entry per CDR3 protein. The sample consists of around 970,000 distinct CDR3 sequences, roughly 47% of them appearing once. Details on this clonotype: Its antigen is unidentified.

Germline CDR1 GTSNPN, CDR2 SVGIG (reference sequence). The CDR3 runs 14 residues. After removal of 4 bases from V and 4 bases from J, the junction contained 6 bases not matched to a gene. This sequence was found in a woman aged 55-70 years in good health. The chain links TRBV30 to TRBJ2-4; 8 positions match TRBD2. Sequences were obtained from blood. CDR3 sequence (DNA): TGTGCCTGGAAAATACTAGCGGCTAAAAACATTCAGTACTTC. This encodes CAWKILAAKNIQYF. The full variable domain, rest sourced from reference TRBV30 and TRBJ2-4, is SQTIHQWPATLVQPVGSPLSLECTVEGTSNPNLYWYRQAAGRGLQLLFYSVGIGQISSEVPQNLSASRPQDRQFILSSKKLLLSDSGFYLCAWKILAAKNIQYFGAGTRLSVL.